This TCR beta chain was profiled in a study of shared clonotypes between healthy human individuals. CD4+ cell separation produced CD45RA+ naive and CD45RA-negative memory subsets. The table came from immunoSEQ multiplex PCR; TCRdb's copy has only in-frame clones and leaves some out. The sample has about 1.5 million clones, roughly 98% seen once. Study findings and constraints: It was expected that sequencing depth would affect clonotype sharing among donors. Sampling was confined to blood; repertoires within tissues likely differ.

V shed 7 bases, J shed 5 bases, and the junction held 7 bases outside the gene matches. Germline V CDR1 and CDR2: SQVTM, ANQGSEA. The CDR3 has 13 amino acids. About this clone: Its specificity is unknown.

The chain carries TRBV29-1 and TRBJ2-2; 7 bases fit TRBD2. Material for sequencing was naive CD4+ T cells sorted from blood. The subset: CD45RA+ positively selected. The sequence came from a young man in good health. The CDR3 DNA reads TGCAGCGCGGCCGGGGGAGGGACCGGGGAGCTGTTTTTT. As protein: CSAAGGGTGELFF.